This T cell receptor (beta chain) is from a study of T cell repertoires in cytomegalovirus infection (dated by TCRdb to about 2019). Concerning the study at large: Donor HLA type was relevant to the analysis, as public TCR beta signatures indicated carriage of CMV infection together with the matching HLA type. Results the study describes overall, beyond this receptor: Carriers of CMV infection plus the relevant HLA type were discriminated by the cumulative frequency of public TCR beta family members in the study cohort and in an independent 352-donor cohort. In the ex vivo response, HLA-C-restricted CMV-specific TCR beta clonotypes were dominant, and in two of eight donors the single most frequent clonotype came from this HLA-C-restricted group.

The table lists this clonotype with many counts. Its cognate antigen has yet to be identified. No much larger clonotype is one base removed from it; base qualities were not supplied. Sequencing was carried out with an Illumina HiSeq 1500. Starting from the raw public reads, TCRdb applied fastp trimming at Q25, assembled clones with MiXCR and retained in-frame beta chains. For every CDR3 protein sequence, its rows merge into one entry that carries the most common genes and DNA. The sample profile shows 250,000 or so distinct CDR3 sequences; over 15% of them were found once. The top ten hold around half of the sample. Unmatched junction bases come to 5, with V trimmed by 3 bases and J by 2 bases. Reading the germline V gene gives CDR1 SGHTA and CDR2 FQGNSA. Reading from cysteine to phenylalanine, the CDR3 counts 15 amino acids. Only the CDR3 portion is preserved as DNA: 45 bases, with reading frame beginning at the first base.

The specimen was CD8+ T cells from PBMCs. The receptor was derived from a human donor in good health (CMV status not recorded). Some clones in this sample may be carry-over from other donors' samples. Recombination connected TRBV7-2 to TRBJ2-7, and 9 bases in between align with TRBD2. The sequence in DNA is TGTGCCAGCAGCTTTGGGACTAGCTCTACCTACGAGCAGTACTTC. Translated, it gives CASSFGTSSTYEQYF.